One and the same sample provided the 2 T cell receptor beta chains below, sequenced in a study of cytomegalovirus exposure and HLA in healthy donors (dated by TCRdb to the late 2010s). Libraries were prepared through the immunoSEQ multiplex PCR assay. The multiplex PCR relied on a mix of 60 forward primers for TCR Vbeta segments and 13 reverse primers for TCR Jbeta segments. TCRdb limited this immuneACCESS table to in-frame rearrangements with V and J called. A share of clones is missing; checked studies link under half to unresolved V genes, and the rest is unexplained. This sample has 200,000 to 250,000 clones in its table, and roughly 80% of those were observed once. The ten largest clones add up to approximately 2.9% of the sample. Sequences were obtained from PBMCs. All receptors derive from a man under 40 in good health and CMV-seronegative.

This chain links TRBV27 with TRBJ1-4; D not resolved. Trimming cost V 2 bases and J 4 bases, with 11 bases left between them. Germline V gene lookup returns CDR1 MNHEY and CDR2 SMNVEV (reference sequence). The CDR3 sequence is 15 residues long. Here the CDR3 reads CASSLRGGFNEKLFF. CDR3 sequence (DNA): TGTGCCAGCAGTTTACGGGGTGGGTTTAATGAAAAACTGTTTTTT.

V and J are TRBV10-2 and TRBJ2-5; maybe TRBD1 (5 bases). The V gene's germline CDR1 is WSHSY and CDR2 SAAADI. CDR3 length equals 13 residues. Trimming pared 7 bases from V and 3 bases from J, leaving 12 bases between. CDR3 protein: CASTLDIEETQYF. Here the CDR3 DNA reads TGCGCCAGCACCCTGGACATTGAAGAGACCCAGTACTTC.